Included here is one T cell receptor beta chain sequence, with context. The target antigen is unknown. These data are taken from a study of T-cell reconstitution after alpha-beta-depleted transplantation in children. The library targeted TCRbeta and was prepared with unique molecular identifiers. One entry per CDR3 protein, called by TCRdb with MiXCR from the PCR reads. This table holds roughly 70,000 distinct CDR3 sequences, over 4.5% found once. Findings and caveats of the study: About two months after transplant, alpha-beta T cells reportedly came from several hundred expanded graft clones. For some patients, TCRbeta diversity was high at day 60 because of recipient T cells and thymic progenitors that survived.

The germline gives CDR1 LNHNV, CDR2 YYDKDF (reference sequence). The CDR3 covers 15 residues. V shed 1 base and J 6 bases; nucleotides not matched to a gene: 8. The sample here was PBMCs, mostly from graft donor cells, taken 180 days after TCRalphabeta/CD19-depleted stem cell transplant. V usage is TRBV15 and J usage is TRBJ2-7, with 8 positions matching TRBD1. The clonotype was recovered from a boy under two years old who had a stem cell transplant for acute myeloid leukemia, so the T cells may come from the graft donor. The CDR3 DNA reads TGTGCCACCAGCAGAGGGTGGAGACAGGGGAGCGAGCAGTACTTC. This encodes CATSRGWRQGSEQYF.